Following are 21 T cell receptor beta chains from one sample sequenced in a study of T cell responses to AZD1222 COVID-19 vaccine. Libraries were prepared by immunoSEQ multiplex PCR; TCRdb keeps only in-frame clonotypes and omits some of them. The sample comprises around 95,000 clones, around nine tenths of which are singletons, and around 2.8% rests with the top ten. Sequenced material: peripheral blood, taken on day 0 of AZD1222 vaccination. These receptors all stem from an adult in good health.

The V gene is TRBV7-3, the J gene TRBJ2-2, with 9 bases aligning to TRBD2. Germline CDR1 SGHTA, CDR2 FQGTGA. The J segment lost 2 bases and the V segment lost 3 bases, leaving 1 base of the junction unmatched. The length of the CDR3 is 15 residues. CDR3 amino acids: CASSLTSGNTGELFF. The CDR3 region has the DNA TGTGCCAGCAGCTTGACTAGCGGCAACACCGGGGAGCTGTTTTTT.

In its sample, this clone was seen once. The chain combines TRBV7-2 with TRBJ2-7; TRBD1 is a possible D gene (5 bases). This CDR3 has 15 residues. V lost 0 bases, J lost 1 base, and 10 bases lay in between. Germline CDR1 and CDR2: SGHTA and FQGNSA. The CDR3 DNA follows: TGTGCCAGCAGCTTAGCGCCGACAGTTTCCTACGAGCAGTACTTC. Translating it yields CASSLAPTVSYEQYF.

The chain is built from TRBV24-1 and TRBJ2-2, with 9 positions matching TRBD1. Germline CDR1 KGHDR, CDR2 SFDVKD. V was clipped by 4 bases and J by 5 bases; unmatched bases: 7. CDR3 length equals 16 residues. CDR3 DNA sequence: TGTGCCACCAGTGAAACGGGACAGGGTACGACCGGGGAGCTGTTTTTT. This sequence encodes CATSETGQGTTGELFF.

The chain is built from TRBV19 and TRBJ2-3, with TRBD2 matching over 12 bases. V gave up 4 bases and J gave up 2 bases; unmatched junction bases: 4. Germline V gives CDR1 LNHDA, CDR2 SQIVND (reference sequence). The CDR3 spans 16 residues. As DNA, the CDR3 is TGTGCCAGTAGTACCACTAGCGGGGGGTTCACAGATACGCAGTATTTT. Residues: CASSTTSGGFTDTQYF.

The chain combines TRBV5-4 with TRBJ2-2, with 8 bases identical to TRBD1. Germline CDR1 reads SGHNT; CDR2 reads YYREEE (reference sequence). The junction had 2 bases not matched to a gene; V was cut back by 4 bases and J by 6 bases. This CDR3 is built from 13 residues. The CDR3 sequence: CASSMGQAGELFF. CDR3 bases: TGTGCCAGCAGCATGGGACAGGCCGGGGAGCTGTTTTTT. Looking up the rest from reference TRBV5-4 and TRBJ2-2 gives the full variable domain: ETGVTQSPTHLIKTRGQQVTLRCSSQSGHNTVSWYQQALGQGPQFIFQYYREEENGRGNFPPRFSGLQFPNYSSELNVNALELDDSALYLCASSMGQAGELFFGEGSRLTVL.

Here the CDR3 reads CSVDTPVGEAFF. The DNA of the CDR3 is TGCAGCGTTGACACCCCCGTGGGTGAAGCTTTCTTT. This sequence joins TRBV29-1 and TRBJ1-1; D unclear. The CDR3 extends over 12 amino acids. In germline, CDR1 is SQVTM, CDR2 ANQGSEA. The germline V and J ends were trimmed by 3 bases and 7 bases, with 12 bases remaining between them.

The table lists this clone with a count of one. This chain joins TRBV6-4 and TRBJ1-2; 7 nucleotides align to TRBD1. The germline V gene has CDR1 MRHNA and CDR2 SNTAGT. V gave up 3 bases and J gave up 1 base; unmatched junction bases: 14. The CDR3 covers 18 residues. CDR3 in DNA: TGTGCCAGCAGTGAGGAAGGGGGCGAATATGCTGGTAACTATGGCTACACCTTC. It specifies CASSEEGGEYAGNYGYTF.

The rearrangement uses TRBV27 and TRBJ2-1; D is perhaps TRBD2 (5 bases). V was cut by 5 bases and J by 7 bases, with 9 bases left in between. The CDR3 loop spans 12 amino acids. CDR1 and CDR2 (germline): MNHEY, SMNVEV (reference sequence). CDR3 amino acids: CASSLRRNEQFF. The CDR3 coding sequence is TGTGCCAGCAGTCTCAGGAGGAATGAGCAGTTCTTC.

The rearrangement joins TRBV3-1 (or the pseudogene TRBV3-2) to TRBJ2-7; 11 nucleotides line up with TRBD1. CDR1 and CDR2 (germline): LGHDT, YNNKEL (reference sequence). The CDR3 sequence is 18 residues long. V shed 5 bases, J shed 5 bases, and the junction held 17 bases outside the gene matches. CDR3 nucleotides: TGTGCCAGCAGCTACCGCCCCCTTCCGGGACAGGGGGTCCACGAGCAGTACTTC. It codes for CASSYRPLPGQGVHEQYF.

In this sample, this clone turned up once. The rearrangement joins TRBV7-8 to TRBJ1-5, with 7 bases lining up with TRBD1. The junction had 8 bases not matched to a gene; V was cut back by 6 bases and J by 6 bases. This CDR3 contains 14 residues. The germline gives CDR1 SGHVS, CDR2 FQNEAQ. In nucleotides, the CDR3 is TGTGCCAGCAGTTATCGACAGGGAGTTCAGCCCCAGCATTTT. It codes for CASSYRQGVQPQHF.

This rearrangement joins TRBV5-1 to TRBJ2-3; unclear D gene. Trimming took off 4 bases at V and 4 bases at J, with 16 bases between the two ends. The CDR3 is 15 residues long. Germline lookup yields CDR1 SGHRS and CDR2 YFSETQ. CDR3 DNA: TGCGCCAGCAGCGATCCGGCCACAACGGCAGATACGCAGTATTTT. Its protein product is CASSDPATTADTQYF. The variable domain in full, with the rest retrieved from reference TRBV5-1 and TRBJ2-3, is KAGVTQTPRYLIKTRGQQVTLSCSPISGHRSVSWYQQTPGQGLQFLFEYFSETQRNKGNFPGRFSGRQFSNSRSEMNVSTLELGDSALYLCASSDPATTADTQYFGPGTRLTVL.

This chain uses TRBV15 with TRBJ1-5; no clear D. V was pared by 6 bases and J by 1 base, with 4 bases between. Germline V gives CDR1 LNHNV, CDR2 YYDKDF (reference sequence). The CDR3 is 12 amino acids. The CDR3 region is CATRESNQPQHF. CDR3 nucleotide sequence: TGTGCCACCAGGGAGAGCAATCAGCCCCAGCATTTT.

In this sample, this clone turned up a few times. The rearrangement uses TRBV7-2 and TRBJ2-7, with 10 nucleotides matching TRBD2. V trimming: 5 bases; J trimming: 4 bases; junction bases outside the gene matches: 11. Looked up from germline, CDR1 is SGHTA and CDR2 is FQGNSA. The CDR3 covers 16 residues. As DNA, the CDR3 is TGTGCCAGCAGCCCGGAGAAGCGGGAGGGACGTTACGAGCAGTACTTC. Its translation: CASSPEKREGRYEQYF. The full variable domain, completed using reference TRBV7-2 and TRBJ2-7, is GAGVSQSPSNKVTEKGKDVELRCDPISGHTALYWYRQSLGQGLEFLIYFQGNSAPDKSGLPSDRFSAERTGGSVSTLTIQRTQQEDSAVYLCASSPEKREGRYEQYFGPGTRLTVT.

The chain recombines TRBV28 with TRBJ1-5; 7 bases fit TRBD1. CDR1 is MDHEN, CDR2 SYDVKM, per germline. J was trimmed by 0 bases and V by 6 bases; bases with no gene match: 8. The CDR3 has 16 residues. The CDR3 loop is CASSTAGQTSNQPQHF. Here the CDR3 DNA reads TGTGCCAGCAGCACTGCGGGACAGACTAGCAATCAGCCCCAGCATTTT.

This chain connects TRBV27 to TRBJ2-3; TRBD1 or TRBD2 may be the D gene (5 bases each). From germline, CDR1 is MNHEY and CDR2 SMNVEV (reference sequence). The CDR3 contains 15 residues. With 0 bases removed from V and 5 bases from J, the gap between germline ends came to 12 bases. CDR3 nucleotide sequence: TGTGCCAGCAGTTTATCATCTGGGGGATTAGATACGCAGTATTTT. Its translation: CASSLSSGGLDTQYF.

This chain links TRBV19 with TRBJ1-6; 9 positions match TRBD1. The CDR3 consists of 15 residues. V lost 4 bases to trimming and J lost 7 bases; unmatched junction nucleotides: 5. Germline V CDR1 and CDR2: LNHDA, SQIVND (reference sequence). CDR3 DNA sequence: TGTGCCAGTAGTACAACGGGACAGGGCAATTCACCCCTCCACTTT. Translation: CASSTTGQGNSPLHF.

The CDR3 bases are TGTGCCAGTAGTACAAGGGACAGCTATGGCTACACCTTC. Protein sequence: CASSTRDSYGYTF. V and J are TRBV19 and TRBJ1-2; 7 bases fit TRBD1. The CDR3 has 13 amino acids. Germline CDR1 LNHDA, CDR2 SQIVND (reference sequence). The V gene end was trimmed by 4 bases and the J gene end by 4 bases; junction bases not matched to a gene: 3.

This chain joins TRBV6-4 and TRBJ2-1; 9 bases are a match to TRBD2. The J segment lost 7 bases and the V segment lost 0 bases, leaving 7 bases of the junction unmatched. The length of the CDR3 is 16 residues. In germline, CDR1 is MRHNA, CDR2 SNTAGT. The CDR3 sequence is CASSDSIAGARNEQFF. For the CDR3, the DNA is TGTGCCAGCAGTGACTCGATAGCGGGAGCGCGTAATGAGCAGTTCTTC.

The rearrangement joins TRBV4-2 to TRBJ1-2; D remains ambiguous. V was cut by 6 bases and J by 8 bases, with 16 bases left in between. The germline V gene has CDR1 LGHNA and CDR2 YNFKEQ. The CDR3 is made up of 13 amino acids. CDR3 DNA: TGTGCCAGCAGTCACGACACAGCAAAAGGCTACACCTTC. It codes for CASSHDTAKGYTF.

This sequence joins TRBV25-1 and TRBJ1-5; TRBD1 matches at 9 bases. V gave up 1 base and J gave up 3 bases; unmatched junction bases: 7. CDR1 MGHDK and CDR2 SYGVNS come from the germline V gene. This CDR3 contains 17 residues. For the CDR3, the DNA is TGTGCCAGCAGTGAATCTCGGGACAGGGACTCCAATCAGCCCCAGCATTTT. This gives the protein CASSESRDRDSNQPQHF.

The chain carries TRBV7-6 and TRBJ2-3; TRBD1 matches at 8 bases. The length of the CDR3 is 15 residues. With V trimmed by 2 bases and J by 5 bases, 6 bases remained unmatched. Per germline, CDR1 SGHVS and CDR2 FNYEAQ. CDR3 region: CASSLMAGGIDTQYF. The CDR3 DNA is TGTGCCAGCAGCTTAATGGCAGGGGGCATAGATACGCAGTATTTT.